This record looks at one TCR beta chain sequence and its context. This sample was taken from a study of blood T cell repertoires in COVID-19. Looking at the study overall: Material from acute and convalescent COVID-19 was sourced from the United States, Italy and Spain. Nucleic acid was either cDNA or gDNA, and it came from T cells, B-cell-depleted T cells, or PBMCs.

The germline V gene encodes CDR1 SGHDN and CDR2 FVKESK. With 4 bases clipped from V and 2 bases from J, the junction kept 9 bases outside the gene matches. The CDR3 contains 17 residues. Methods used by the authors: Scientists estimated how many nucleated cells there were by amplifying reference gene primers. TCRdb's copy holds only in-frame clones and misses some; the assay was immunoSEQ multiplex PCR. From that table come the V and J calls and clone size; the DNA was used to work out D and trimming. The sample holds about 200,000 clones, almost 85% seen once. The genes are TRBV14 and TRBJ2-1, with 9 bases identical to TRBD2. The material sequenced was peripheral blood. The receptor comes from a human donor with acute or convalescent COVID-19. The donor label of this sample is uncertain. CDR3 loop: CASSPLLLAGAYNEQFF. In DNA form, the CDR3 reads TGTGCCAGCAGCCCTCTCCTTTTAGCGGGAGCCTACAATGAGCAGTTCTTC.